The present T cell receptor beta chain was sequenced within a study of shared clonotypes between healthy human individuals. In the case of this clone: Antigen specificity is unknown.

CDR3 length equals 15 residues. J gave up 4 bases and V 4 bases, and 3 bases lay outside the gene matches. CDR1 is ENHRY and CDR2 is SYGVKD in the germline V gene. The assay was immunoSEQ multiplex PCR, and TCRdb's table has in-frame clones only and misses some. The sample holds 2 million or so clones, 85% to 95% seen once. Study findings and constraints: A reduction in generation probabilities was seen for non-shared clonotypes relative to those shared by all four donors. Larger estimated richness was generally seen in naive subsets than in memory subsets.

V gene TRBV10-3 combines with J gene TRBJ2-2; 10 bases align to TRBD2. This clonotype was obtained from a man aged 18-30 years in good health. Material: naive CD4+ T cells sorted from blood. Subset defined: CD45RA+ positively selected. The CDR3 nucleotides read TGTGCCATCAGTGTCTCTAGCGGGAGCACCGGGGAGCTGTTTTTT. This sequence encodes CAISVSSGSTGELFF.